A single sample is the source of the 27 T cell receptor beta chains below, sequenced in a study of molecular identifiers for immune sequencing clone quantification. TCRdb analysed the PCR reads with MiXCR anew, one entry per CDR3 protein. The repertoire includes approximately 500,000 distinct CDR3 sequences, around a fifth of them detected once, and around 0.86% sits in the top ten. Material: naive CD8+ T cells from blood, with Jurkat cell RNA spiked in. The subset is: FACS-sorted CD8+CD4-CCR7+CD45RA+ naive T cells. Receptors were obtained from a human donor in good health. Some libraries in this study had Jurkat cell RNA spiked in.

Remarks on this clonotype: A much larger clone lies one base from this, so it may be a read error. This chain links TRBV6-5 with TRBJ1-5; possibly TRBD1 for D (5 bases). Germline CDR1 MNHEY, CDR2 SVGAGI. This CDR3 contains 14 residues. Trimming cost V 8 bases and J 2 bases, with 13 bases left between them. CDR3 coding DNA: TGTGCCAGCGCCCGACAGTTCGGCAATCAGCCCCAGCATTTT. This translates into CASARQFGNQPQHF.

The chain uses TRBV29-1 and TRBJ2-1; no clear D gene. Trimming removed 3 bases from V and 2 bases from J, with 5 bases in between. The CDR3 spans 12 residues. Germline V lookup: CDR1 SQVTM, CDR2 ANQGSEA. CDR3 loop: CSVDPTYNEQFF. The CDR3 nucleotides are TGCAGCGTTGACCCGACCTACAATGAGCAGTTCTTC.

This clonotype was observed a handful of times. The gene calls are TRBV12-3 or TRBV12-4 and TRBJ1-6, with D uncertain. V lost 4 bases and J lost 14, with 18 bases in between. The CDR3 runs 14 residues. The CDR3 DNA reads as TGTGCCAGCAGTTCTCCACTTGGAGGGTGGACCCTCCACTTT. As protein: CASSSPLGGWTLHF.

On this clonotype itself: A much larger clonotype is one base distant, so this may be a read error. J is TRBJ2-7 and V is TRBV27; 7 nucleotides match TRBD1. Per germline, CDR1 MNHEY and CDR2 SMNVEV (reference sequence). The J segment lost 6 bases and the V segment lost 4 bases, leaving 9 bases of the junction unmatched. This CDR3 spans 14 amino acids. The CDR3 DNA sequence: TGTGCCAGCAGTTCAGACAGGGCGTCTGGCGAGCAGTACTTC. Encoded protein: CASSSDRASGEQYF.

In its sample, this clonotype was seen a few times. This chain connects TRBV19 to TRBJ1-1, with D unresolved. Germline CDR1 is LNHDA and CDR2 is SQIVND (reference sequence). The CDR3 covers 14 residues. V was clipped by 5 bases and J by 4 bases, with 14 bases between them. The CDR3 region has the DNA TGTGCCAGTAGTCCCAATGCGGGAATCACTGAAGCTTTCTTT. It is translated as CASSPNAGITEAFF.

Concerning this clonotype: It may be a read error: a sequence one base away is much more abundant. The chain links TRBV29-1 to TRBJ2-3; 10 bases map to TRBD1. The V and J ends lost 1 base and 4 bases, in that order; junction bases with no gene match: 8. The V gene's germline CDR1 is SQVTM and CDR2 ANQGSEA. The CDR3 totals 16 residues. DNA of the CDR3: TGCAGCGTTGAAGGCCCCGGGACAGGGGCCTCAGATACGCAGTATTTT. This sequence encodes CSVEGPGTGASDTQYF.

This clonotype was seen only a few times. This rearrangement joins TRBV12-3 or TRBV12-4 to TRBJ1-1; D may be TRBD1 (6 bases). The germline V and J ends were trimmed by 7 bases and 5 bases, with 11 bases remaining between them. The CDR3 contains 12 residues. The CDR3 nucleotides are TGTGCCAGCACCCTGGGGGCTACTGAAGCTTTCTTT. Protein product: CASTLGATEAFF.

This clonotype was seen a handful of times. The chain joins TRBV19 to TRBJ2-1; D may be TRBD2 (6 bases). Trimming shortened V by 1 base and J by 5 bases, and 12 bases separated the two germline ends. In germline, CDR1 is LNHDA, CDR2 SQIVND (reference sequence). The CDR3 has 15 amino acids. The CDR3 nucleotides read TGTGCCAGTAGTATAGTCTGGCGGGGAAACAATGAGCAGTTCTTC. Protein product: CASSIVWRGNNEQFF.

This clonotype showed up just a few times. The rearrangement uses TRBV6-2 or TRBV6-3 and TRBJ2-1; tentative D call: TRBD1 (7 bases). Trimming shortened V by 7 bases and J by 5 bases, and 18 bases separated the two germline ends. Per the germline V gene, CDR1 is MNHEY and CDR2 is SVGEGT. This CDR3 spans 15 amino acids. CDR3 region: CASIKEGALNNEQFF. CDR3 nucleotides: TGTGCCAGCATAAAGGAGGGGGCTCTTAACAATGAGCAGTTCTTC.

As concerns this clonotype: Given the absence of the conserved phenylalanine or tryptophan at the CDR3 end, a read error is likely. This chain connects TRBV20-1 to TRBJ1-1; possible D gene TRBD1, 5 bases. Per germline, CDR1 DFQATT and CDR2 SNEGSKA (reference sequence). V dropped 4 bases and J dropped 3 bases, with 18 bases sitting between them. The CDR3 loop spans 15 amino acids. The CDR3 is CSANPNRFQDTEAFS. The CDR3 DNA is TGCAGTGCTAACCCTAACAGGTTCCAGGACACTGAAGCTTTCTCT.

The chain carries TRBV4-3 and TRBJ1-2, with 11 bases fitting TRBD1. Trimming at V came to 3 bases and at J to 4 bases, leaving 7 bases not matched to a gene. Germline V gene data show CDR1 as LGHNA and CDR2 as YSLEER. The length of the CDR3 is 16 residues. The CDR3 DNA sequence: TGCGCCAGCAGCCAGGCTGGACAGGGGGCCGCCTATGGCTACACCTTC. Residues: CASSQAGQGAAYGYTF.

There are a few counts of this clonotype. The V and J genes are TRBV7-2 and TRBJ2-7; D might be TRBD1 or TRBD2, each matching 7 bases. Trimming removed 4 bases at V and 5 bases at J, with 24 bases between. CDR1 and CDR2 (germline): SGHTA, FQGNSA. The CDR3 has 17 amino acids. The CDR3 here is CASSSGFRGGGVNEQYF. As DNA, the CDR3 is TGTGCCAGCAGCTCGGGTTTCAGGGGGGGGGGTGTCAACGAGCAGTACTTC.

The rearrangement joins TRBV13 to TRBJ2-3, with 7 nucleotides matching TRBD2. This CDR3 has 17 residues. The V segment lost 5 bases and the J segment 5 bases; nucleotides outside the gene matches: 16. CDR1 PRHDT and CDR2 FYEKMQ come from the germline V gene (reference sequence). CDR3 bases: TGTGCCAGCAGCCCGCGGGGGTCTAGCGGACCCATAGATACGCAGTATTTT. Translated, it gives CASSPRGSSGPIDTQYF.

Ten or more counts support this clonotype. CDR3 loop: CASSSPGTSQETQYF. The DNA for the CDR3 is TGTGCCAGCAGTTCCCCCGGGACTAGTCAAGAGACCCAGTACTTC. The J gene is TRBJ2-5, the V gene TRBV5-5; TRBD2 agrees at 8 bases. The CDR3 sequence is 15 residues long. Germline CDR1 SGHKS, CDR2 YYEKEE (reference sequence). Trimming at V came to 5 bases and at J to 2 bases, leaving 8 bases not matched to a gene.

CDR3 nucleotides: TGTGCCAGCAGCTTGACACAGGGGGCAATGCAGTATTTT. This gives the protein CASSLTQGAMQYF. The V and J genes are TRBV11-3 and TRBJ2-3; 9 nucleotides agree with TRBD1. With 3 bases clipped from V and 11 bases from J, the junction kept 6 bases outside the gene matches. Germline V gives CDR1 SGHNT, CDR2 YENEEA. The CDR3 has 13 amino acids.

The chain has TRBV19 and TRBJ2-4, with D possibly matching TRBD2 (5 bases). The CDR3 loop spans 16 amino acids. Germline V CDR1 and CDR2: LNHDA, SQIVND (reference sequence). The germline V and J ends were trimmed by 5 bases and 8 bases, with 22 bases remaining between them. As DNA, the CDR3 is TGTGCCAGTAGTCCCCGGGCTAGCTGGAATAGGGACATTCAGTACTTC. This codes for CASSPRASWNRDIQYF.

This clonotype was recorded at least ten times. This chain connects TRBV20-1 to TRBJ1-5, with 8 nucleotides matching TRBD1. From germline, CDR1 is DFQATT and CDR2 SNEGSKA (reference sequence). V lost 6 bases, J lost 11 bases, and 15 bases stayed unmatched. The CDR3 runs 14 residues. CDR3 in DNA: TGCAGTGCCCGTCTCCCGGGACAGGTCGAATCCCAGCATTTT. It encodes CSARLPGQVESQHF.

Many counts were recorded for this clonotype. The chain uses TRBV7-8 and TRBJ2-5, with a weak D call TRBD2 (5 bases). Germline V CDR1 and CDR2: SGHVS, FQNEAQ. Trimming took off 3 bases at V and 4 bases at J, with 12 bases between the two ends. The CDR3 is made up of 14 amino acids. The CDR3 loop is CASSFGDGGETQYF. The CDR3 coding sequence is TGTGCCAGCAGCTTTGGGGATGGAGGAGAGACCCAGTACTTC.

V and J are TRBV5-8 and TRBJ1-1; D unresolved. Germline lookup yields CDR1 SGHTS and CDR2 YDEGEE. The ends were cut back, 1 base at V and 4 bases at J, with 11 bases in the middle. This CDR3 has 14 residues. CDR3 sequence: CASSLTSLGTEAFF. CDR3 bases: TGTGCCAGCAGCTTGACCTCCCTTGGCACTGAAGCTTTCTTT.

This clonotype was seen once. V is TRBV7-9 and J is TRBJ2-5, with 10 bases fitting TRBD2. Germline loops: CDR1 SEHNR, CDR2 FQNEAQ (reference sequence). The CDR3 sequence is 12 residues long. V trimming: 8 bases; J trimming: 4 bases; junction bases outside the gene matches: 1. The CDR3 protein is CASPSGGETQYF. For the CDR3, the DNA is TGTGCCAGCCCTAGCGGGGGAGAGACCCAGTACTTC.

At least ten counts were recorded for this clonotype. The CDR3 nucleotides read TGTGCCAGCAGTACCGGGACAGGACCTAACAATGAGCAGTTCTTC. This sequence encodes CASSTGTGPNNEQFF. The chain employs TRBV7-7 and TRBJ2-1; 8 positions agree with TRBD1. This CDR3 is 15 amino acids long. Trimming at V came to 6 bases and at J to 5 bases, leaving 9 bases not matched to a gene. CDR1 is SSHAT, CDR2 FNYEAQ, per germline (reference sequence).

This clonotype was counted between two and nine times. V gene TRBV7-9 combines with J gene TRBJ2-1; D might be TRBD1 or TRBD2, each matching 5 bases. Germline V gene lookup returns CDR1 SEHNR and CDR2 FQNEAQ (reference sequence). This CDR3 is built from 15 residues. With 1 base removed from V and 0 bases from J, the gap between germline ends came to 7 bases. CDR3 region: CASSLEGSSYNEQFF. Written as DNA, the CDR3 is TGTGCCAGCAGCTTAGAGGGGAGCTCCTACAATGAGCAGTTCTTC. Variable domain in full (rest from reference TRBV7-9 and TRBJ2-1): DTGVSQNPRHKITKRGQNVTFRCDPISEHNRLYWYRQTLGQGPEFLTYFQNEAQLEKSRLLSDRFSAERPKGSFSTLEIQRTEQGDSAMYLCASSLEGSSYNEQFFGPGTRLTVL.

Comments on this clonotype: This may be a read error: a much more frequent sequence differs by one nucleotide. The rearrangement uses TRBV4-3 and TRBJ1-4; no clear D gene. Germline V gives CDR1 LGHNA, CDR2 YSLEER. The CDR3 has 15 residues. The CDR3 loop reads CASSQLFPTNEELFF. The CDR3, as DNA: TGCGCCAGCAGCCAATTGTTCCCCACTAATGAAGAACTGTTTTTT.

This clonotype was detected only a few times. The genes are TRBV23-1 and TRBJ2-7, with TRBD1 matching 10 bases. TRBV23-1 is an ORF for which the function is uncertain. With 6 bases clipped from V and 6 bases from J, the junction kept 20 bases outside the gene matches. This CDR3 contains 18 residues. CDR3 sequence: CASSQNLEGGTGESEQYF. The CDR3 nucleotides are TGCGCCAGCAGCCAAAACCTGGAGGGGGGGACAGGGGAGAGCGAGCAGTACTTC.

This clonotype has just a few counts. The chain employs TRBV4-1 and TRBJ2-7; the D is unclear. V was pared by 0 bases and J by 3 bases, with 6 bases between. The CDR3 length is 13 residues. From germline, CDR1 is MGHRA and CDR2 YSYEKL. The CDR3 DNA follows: TGCGCCAGCAGCCAAGAGTTGAGCTACGAGCAGTACTTC. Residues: CASSQELSYEQYF.

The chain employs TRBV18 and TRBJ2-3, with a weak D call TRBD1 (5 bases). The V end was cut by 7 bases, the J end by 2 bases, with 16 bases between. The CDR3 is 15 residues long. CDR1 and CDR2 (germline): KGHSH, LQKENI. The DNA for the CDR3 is TGTGCCAGCTTGCCGACAGCCTCTCTCACAGATACGCAGTATTTT. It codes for CASLPTASLTDTQYF.

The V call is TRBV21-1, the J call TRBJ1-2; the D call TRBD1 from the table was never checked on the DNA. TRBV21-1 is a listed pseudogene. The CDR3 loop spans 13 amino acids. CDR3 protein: CASSKVPLRGYTF. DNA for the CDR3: TGTGCCAGCAGCAAAGTCCCCCTTAGGGGCTACACCTTC.